Below, 11 T cell receptor beta chains from the same sample are listed, as sequenced in a study of long-term antiretroviral therapy in people with HIV (dated by TCRdb to 2021 to 2024). The immunoSEQ hsTCRB v3.0 assay was used at survey level resolution to sequence the TRB variable region. Not all clones reach the TCRdb copy of this immuneACCESS table, which keeps in-frame sequences only. Checked studies attribute under half of the gap to unresolved V genes and leave the rest unexplained. Across this sample there are 9,000 to 13,000 clones, with more than 85% seen only once. Approximately 18% of the sample goes to the ten largest clones. Here the sequenced sample was unsorted PBMCs, taken 0.2 years before starting antiretroviral therapy. These receptors originate from a woman in her thirties or forties with HIV.

This rearrangement joins TRBV19 to TRBJ1-2; 8 bases line up with TRBD1. Germline loops: CDR1 LNHDA, CDR2 SQIVND (reference sequence). This CDR3 is built from 16 residues. V shed 3 bases and J 3 bases; nucleotides not matched to a gene: 9. The CDR3 sequence is CASSIDHPGQDYGYTF. The CDR3 region has the DNA TGTGCCAGTAGTATCGATCATCCGGGACAGGACTATGGCTACACCTTC.

The rearrangement links TRBV6-6 to TRBJ2-2; a possible D gene is TRBD2 (6 bases). Germline CDR1 is MNHNY and CDR2 is SVGAGI (reference sequence). CDR3 length: 16 amino acids. V was trimmed by 5 bases and J by 1 base, leaving 14 bases between them. The DNA of the CDR3 is TGTGCCAGCAGTCGACACGGGACTCAGAACACCGGGGAGCTGTTTTTT. Its protein is CASSRHGTQNTGELFF.

This rearrangement joins TRBV6-5 to TRBJ2-1; 8 bases align to TRBD2. Per the germline V gene, CDR1 is MNHEY and CDR2 is SVGAGI. The CDR3 loop spans 16 amino acids. Germline trimming cut 2 bases from V and 6 bases from J; bases unmatched to any gene: 9. CDR3: CASSYRGGSRLNEQFF. CDR3 nucleotides: TGTGCCAGCAGTTACCGGGGGGGCAGTAGGCTCAATGAGCAGTTCTTC.

The rearrangement uses TRBV2 and TRBJ1-5; TRBD1 matches 7 bases. The length of the CDR3 is 18 residues. V was pared by 3 bases and J by 2 bases, with 13 bases of the junction left unmatched. CDR1 is SNHLY, CDR2 FYNNEI, per germline. The CDR3 DNA reads as TGTGCCAGCAGTGAGGGTAGGGGGCTTGCAGTTGGCAATCAGCCCCAGCATTTT. This sequence encodes CASSEGRGLAVGNQPQHF.

V gene TRBV7-2 combines with J gene TRBJ2-1; 7 bases align to TRBD1. With V trimmed by 7 bases and J by 3 bases, 6 bases remained unmatched. CDR1 and CDR2 (germline): SGHTA, FQGNSA. The CDR3 has 14 amino acids. The CDR3 DNA follows: TGTGCCAGCACCCGGGACAGTGTCTACAATGAGCAGTTCTTC. Translating gives CASTRDSVYNEQFF.

V gene TRBV19 combines with J gene TRBJ1-5, with D possibly matching TRBD1 (6 bases). Germline assignment: CDR1 LNHDA and CDR2 SQIVND (reference sequence). V lost 5 bases and J 9 bases, leaving 23 bases between the germline ends. The CDR3 is 16 amino acids. CDR3 DNA: TGTGCCAGTAGTGAAGTGGGTCGGGGGCGCGCACCGCCCCAGCATTTT. Its protein is CASSEVGRGRAPPQHF.

J is TRBJ1-2 and V is TRBV7-8, with TRBD1 as a possible D gene (5 bases). This CDR3 has 16 amino acids. V gave up 4 bases and J gave up 2 bases, with 17 bases separating them. Germline CDR1 reads SGHVS; CDR2 reads FQNEAQ. This CDR3 is CASSSRGGVENYGYTF. DNA for the CDR3: TGTGCCAGCAGCTCCCGGGGGGGGGTGGAGAACTATGGCTACACCTTC.

This clone was picked up one time. This sequence joins TRBV10-2 and TRBJ2-2, with a possible D match to TRBD1 (6 bases). The V end lost 2 bases, the J end lost 6 bases, and 10 bases lay between the germline ends. CDR3 size: 14 residues. Germline V gene lookup returns CDR1 WSHSY and CDR2 SAAADI. The CDR3 DNA reads as TGCGCCAGCAGTGAGGAGACAGGATCCGGGGAGCTGTTTTTT. Residues: CASSEETGSGELFF.

The chain uses TRBV7-6 and TRBJ2-5; 9 bases line up with TRBD2. Germline-derived CDR1 and CDR2 are SGHVS and FNYEAQ. CDR3 length: 16 amino acids. Unmatched junction bases numbered 14, after V lost 5 bases and J lost 7 bases. The CDR3 here is CASSATGTSSVGTQYF. CDR3 coding DNA: TGTGCCAGCAGCGCGACCGGGACTAGCTCTGTAGGGACCCAGTACTTC.

The CDR3 region is CASREGPYEQYF. In DNA form, the CDR3 reads TGTGCCAGCCGAGAAGGACCCTACGAGCAGTACTTC. This chain links TRBV25-1 with TRBJ2-7; D not certain. Trimming stripped 8 bases from V and 2 bases from J, with 10 bases between. The CDR3 spans 12 residues. CDR1 is MGHDK, CDR2 SYGVNS, per germline.

This rearrangement joins TRBV6-4 to TRBJ2-2, with TRBD1 matching 7 bases. The length of the CDR3 is 16 residues. With 5 bases clipped from V and 4 bases from J, the junction kept 10 bases outside the gene matches. Germline values: CDR1 MRHNA, CDR2 SNTAGT. Here the CDR3 DNA reads TGTGCCAGCAGTCTCAGACAGGGTGGGACCACCGGGGAGCTGTTTTTT. Translation gives CASSLRQGGTTGELFF.